This T cell receptor beta chain originates from a study of siplizumab effects on memory and regulatory T cells. Per sample, 10^5 or so TCR templates underwent assay. This table comes from immunoSEQ multiplex PCR, and its TCRdb copy is limited to in-frame clones, with some not included. The sample shows 60,000 to 70,000 clones, around 90% of them seen only once. Study outcomes and limitations: A mean of around 69% of mappable alloreactive CD4+ clones were Treg-derived with siplizumab, compared with 26.9% in controls. The alloreactive clones that mapped to unstimulated subsets made up only a minor fraction. Proliferating Tregs taken from siplizumab cultures were not shown to have a confirmed suppressive function.

This CDR3 is 14 amino acids long. Trimming took off 2 bases at V and 1 base at J, with 9 bases between the two ends. CDR1 and CDR2 from the germline V gene are GTSNPN and SVGIG (reference sequence). Turning to this clone: Antigen unknown.

V is TRBV30 and J is TRBJ1-3; TRBD1 is a possible D gene (6 bases). Source material: Tregs sorted from blood. This clonotype was obtained from a human donor in good health. The CDR3 here is CAWSQGISGNTIYF. Here the CDR3 DNA reads TGTGCCTGGAGTCAGGGGATTTCTGGAAACACCATATATTTT.